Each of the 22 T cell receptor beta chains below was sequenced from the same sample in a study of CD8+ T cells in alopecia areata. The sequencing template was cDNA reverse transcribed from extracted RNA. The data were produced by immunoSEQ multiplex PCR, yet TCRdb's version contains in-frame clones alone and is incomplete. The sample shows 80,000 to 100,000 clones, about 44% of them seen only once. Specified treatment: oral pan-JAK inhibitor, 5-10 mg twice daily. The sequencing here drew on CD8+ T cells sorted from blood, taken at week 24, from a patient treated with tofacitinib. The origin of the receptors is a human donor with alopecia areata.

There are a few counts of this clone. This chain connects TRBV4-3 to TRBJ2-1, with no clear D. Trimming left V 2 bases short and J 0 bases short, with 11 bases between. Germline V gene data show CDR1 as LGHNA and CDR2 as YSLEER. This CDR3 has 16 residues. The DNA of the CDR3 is TGCGCCAGCAGCCAAAAGGAAATAAGCTCCTACAATGAGCAGTTCTTC. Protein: CASSQKEISSYNEQFF.

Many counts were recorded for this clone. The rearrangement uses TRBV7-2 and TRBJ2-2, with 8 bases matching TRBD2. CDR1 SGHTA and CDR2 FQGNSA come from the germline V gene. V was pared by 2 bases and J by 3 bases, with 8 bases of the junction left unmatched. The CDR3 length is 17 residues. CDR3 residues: CASSLLQRERYTGELFF. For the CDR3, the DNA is TGTGCCAGCAGCTTATTACAGCGGGAGCGGTACACCGGGGAGCTGTTTTTT.

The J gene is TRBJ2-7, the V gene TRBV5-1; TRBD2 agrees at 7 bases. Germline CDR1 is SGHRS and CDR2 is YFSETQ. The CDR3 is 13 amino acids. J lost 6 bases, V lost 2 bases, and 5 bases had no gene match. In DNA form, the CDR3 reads TGCGCCAGCAGCTTAGCCACGGGAGGCGAGCAGTACTTC. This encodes CASSLATGGEQYF. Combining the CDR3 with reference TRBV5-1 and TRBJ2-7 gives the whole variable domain KAGVTQTPRYLIKTRGQQVTLSCSPISGHRSVSWYQQTPGQGLQFLFEYFSETQRNKGNFPGRFSGRQFSNSRSEMNVSTLELGDSALYLCASSLATGGEQYFGPGTRLTVT.

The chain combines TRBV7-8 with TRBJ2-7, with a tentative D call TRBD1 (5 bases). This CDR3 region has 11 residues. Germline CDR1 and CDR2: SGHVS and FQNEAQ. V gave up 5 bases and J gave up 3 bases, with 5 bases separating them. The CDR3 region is CASSDSYEQYF. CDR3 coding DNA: TGTGCCAGCAGCGACAGCTACGAGCAGTACTTC.

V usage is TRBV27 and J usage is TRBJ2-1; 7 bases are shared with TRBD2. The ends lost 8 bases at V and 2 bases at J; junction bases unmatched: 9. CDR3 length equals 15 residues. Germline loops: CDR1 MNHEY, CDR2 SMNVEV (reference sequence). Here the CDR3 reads CASVLSAGAYNEQFF. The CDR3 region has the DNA TGTGCCAGCGTCTTGTCGGCGGGGGCCTACAATGAGCAGTTCTTC.

CDR3 coding DNA: TGTGCCACCAGCAGAGAAGGGGGCCGGGACGAGCAGTACTTC. The encoded protein is CATSREGGRDEQYF. The J gene is TRBJ2-7, the V gene TRBV15; 7 positions agree with TRBD1. Germline CDR1 reads LNHNV; CDR2 reads YYDKDF (reference sequence). The length of the CDR3 is 14 residues. With 0 bases clipped from V and 5 bases from J, the junction kept 4 bases outside the gene matches. The whole variable domain, remainder taken from reference TRBV15 and TRBJ2-7, is DAMVIQNPRYQVTQFGKPVTLSCSQTLNHNVMYWYQQKSSQAPKLLFHYYDKDFNNEADTPDNFQSRRPNTSFCFLDIRSPGLGDTAMYLCATSREGGRDEQYFGPGTRLTVT.

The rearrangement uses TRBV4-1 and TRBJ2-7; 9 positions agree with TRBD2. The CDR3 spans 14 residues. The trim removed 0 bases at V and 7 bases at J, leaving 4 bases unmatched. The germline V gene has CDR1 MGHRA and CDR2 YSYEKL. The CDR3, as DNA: TGCGCCAGCAGCCAAGATGCCCTAGCGGGAGAGCAGTACTTC. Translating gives CASSQDALAGEQYF.

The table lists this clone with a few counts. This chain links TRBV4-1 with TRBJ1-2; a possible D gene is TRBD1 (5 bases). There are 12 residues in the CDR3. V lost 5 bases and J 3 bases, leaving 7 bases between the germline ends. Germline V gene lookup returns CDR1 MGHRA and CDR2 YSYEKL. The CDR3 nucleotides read TGCGCCAGCAGCGGCAGGGACTATGGCTACACCTTC. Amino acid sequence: CASSGRDYGYTF.

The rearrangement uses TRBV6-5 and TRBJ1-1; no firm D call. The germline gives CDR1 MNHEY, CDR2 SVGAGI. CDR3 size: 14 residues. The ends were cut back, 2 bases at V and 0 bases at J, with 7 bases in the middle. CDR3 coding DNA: TGTGCCAGCAGTTACAATGGGGTGAACACTGAAGCTTTCTTT. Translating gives CASSYNGVNTEAFF.

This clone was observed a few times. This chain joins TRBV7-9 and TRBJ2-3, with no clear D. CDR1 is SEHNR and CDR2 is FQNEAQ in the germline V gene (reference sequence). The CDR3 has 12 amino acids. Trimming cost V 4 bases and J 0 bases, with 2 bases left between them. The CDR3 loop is CASSYSTDTQYF. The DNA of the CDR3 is TGTGCCAGCAGCTATAGCACAGATACGCAGTATTTT.

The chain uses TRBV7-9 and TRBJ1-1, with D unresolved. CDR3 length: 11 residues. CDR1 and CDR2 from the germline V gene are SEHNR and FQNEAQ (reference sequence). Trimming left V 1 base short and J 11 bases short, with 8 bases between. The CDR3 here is CASSLGVVAFF. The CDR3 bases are TGTGCCAGCAGCTTAGGGGTTGTCGCTTTCTTT. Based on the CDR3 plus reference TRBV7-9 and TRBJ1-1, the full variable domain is DTGVSQNPRHKITKRGQNVTFRCDPISEHNRLYWYRQTLGQGPEFLTYFQNEAQLEKSRLLSDRFSAERPKGSFSTLEIQRTEQGDSAMYLCASSLGVVAFFGQGTRLTVV.

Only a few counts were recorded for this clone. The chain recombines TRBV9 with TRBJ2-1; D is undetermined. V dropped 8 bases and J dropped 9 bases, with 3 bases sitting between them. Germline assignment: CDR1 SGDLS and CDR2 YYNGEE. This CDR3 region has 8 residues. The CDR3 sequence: CASSEQFF. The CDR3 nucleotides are TGTGCCAGTAGTGAGCAGTTCTTC.

This CDR3 is CASSPGTLTEAFF. CDR3 DNA sequence: TGTGCCAGCAGCCCCGGGACCCTTACTGAAGCTTTCTTT. The chain couples TRBV6-5 to TRBJ1-1; possibly TRBD1 for D (5 bases). Germline-derived CDR1 and CDR2 are MNHEY and SVGAGI. The CDR3 has 13 residues. V lost 6 bases and J 5 bases, leaving 13 bases between the germline ends.

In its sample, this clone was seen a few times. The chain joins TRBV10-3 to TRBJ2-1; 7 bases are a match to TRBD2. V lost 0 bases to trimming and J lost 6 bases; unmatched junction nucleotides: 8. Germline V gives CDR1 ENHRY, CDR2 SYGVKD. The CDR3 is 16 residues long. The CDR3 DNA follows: TGTGCCATCAGTGAGTCATCCGGCGGGAGTGGCAATGAGCAGTTCTTC. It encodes CAISESSGGSGNEQFF.

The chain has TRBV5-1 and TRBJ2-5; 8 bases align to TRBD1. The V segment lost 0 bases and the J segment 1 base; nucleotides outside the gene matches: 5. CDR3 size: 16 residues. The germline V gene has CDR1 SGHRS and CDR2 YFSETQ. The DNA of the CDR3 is TGCGCCAGCAGCTTGGGTACGACAGGGGTCCAAGAGACCCAGTACTTC. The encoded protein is CASSLGTTGVQETQYF.

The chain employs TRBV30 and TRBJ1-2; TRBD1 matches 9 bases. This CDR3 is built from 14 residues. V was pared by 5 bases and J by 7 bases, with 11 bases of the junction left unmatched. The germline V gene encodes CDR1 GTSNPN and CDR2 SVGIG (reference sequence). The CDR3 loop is CAWEGQPGQGGYTF. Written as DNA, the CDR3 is TGTGCCTGGGAGGGACAACCGGGACAGGGTGGCTACACCTTC.

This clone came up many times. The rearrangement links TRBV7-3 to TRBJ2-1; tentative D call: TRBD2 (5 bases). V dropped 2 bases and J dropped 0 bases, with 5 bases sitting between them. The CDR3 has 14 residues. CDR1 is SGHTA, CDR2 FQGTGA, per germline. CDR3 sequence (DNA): TGTGCCAGCAGCTTAGCGGGCTCCTACAATGAGCAGTTCTTC. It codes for CASSLAGSYNEQFF.

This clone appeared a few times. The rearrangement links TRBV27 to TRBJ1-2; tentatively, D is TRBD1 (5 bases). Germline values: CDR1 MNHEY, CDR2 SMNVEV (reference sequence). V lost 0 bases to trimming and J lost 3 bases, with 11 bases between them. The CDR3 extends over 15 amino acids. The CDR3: CASSLSNGGYYGYTF. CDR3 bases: TGTGCCAGCAGTTTATCGAACGGGGGTTACTATGGCTACACCTTC.

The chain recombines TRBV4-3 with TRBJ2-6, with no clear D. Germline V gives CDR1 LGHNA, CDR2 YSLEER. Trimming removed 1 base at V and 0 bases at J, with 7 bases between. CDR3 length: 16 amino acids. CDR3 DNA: TGCGCCAGCAGCCAAGGATTCAGCTCTGGGGCCAACGTCCTGACTTTC. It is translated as CASSQGFSSGANVLTF.

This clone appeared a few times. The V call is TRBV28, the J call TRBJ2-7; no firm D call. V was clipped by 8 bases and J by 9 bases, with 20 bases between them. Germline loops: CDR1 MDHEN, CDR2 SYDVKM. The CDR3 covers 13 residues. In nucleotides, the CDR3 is TGTGCCAGCTGTTCAACCCCCAGCGAATGGCAGTACTTC. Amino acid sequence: CASCSTPSEWQYF.

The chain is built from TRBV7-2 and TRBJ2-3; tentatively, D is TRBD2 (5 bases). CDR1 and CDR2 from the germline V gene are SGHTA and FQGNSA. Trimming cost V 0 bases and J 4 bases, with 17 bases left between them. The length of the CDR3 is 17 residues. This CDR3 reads CASSLAGQRFGADTQYF. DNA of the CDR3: TGTGCCAGCAGCTTAGCGGGCCAGCGATTCGGGGCAGATACGCAGTATTTT. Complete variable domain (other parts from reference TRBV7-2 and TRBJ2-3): GAGVSQSPSNKVTEKGKDVELRCDPISGHTALYWYRQSLGQGLEFLIYFQGNSAPDKSGLPSDRFSAERTGGSVSTLTIQRTQQEDSAVYLCASSLAGQRFGADTQYFGPGTRLTVL.

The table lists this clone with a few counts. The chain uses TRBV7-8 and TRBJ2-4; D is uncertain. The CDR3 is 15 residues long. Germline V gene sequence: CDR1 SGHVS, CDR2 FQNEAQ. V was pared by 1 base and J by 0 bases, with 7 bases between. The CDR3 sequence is CASSLGRLAKNIQYF. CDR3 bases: TGTGCCAGCAGCTTAGGGCGGCTAGCCAAAAACATTCAGTACTTC.